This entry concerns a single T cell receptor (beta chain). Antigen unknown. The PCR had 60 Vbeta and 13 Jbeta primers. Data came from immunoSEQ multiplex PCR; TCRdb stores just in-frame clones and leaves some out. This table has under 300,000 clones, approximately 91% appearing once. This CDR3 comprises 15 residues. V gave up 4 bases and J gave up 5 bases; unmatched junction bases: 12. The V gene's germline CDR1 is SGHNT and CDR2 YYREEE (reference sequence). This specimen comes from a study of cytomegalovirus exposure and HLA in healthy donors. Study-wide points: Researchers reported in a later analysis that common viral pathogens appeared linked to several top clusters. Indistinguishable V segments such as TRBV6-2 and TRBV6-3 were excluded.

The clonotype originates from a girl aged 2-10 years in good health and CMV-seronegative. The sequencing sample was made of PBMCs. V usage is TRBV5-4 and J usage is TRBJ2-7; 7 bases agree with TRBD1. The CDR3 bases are TGTGCCAGCAGCAAACCGACAGGGCTTTTCGACGAGCAGTACTTC. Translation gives CASSKPTGLFDEQYF. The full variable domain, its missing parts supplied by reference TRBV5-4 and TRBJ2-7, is ETGVTQSPTHLIKTRGQQVTLRCSSQSGHNTVSWYQQALGQGPQFIFQYYREEENGRGNFPPRFSGLQFPNYSSELNVNALELDDSALYLCASSKPTGLFDEQYFGPGTRLTVT.